Listed here are 17 T cell receptor beta chains from one sample, sequenced in a study of cytomegalovirus exposure and HLA in healthy donors. Amplification used 60 Vbeta primers and 13 Jbeta primers. Profiling relied on immunoSEQ multiplex PCR, and the TCRdb table lists in-frame clones only, not all of them. The sample has about 140,000 clones; 77% are singletons. What was sequenced was PBMCs. The receptors here all came from a male donor in good health and CMV-seronegative.

This rearrangement joins TRBV7-3 to TRBJ2-1, with a tentative D call TRBD2 (5 bases). Between the trimmed V and J ends, which lost 1 base and 1 base, there was a span of 11 bases. From germline, CDR1 is SGHTA and CDR2 FQGTGA. This CDR3 spans 16 amino acids. The CDR3 coding sequence is TGTGCCAGCAGCTTAAAGAGTCTAGCATCCTACAATGAGCAGTTCTTC. Translating it yields CASSLKSLASYNEQFF.

The chain is built from TRBV19 and TRBJ2-1, with D possibly being TRBD2 (6 bases). This CDR3 has 14 residues. The germline CDR1 and CDR2 sequences are LNHDA and SQIVND (reference sequence). Deletions cut 5 bases from V and 4 bases from J, with 12 bases between. Here the CDR3 DNA reads TGTGCCAGTAGTTTCGGGGGAGTTTACAATGAGCAGTTCTTC. It codes for CASSFGGVYNEQFF.

V usage is TRBV7-2 and J usage is TRBJ2-1; tentatively, D is TRBD2 (5 bases). This CDR3 comprises 16 residues. Between the trimmed V and J ends, which lost 1 base and 2 bases, there was a span of 12 bases. CDR1 is SGHTA and CDR2 is FQGNSA in the germline V gene. CDR3 residues: CASSLDFSATYNEQFF. As DNA, the CDR3 is TGTGCCAGCAGCTTAGATTTTAGCGCAACCTACAATGAGCAGTTCTTC.

V and J are TRBV28 and TRBJ1-2; TRBD1 is a possible D gene (6 bases). The CDR3 has 17 residues. Trimming removed 3 bases from V and 8 bases from J, with 25 bases in between. Germline lookup yields CDR1 MDHEN and CDR2 SYDVKM. CDR3 bases: TGTGCCAGCAGTTTCCGGGAGGGGGTGACCCTCTTGAGGGGCTACACCTTC. This codes for CASSFREGVTLLRGYTF.

The J gene is TRBJ1-1, the V gene TRBV6-5, with D unclear. With 2 bases removed from V and 5 bases from J, the gap between germline ends came to 12 bases. Germline values: CDR1 MNHEY, CDR2 SVGAGI. This CDR3 contains 14 residues. Written as DNA, the CDR3 is TGTGCCAGCAGTTACGGTGTTCGGGAGACTGAAGCTTTCTTT. Protein: CASSYGVRETEAFF.

This sequence joins TRBV5-4 and TRBJ1-1; the match to TRBD1 covers 7 bases. The length of the CDR3 is 15 residues. V lost 2 bases and J lost 8; bases outside the gene matches: 12. CDR1 and CDR2 from the germline V gene are SGHNT and YYREEE (reference sequence). The chain's CDR3 is CASSLGGGPPVEAFF. CDR3 DNA sequence: TGTGCCAGCAGCTTAGGAGGGGGCCCCCCCGTAGAAGCTTTCTTT.

This chain connects TRBV27 to TRBJ1-6; 7 nucleotides align to TRBD1. CDR3 length: 16 amino acids. Trimming cost V 5 bases and J 0 bases; bases outside gene matches: 4. The germline gives CDR1 MNHEY, CDR2 SMNVEV (reference sequence). DNA for the CDR3: TGTGCCAGCAGTATTCGGACAGGCTCCTATAATTCACCCCTCCACTTT. Amino acid sequence: CASSIRTGSYNSPLHF.

V is TRBV11-2 and J is TRBJ2-7; maybe TRBD2 (7 bases). Per the germline V gene, CDR1 is SGHAT and CDR2 is FQNNGV. The V gene lost 1 base and the J gene lost 0 bases, with 16 bases spanning the gap. CDR3 length: 17 residues. CDR3 region: CASSLGTGASGSYEQYF. The CDR3 coding sequence is TGTGCCAGCAGCTTAGGCACGGGGGCTAGCGGCTCCTACGAGCAGTACTTC.

There are a few counts of this clone. Other DNA sequences in the same sample also yield this CDR3. This chain connects TRBV18 to TRBJ1-1; 9 bases map to TRBD1. Germline V gene sequence: CDR1 KGHSH, CDR2 LQKENI. J lost 2 bases, V lost 3 bases, and 1 base had no gene match. This CDR3 is built from 14 residues. CDR3 sequence: CASSPGQGNTEAFF. CDR3 sequence (DNA): TGTGCCAGCTCACCGGGACAGGGAAACACTGAAGCTTTCTTT.

The V gene is TRBV18, the J gene TRBJ1-1; weak D call: TRBD1 (5 bases). The V end was cut by 6 bases, the J end by 1 base, with 9 bases between. This CDR3 has 13 residues. Per germline, CDR1 KGHSH and CDR2 LQKENI. The CDR3 coding sequence is TGTGCCAGCTCCACCGACAGGAACACTGAAGCTTTCTTT. This sequence encodes CASSTDRNTEAFF.

The DNA of the CDR3 is TGTGCCAGCAGTCCCCGACAGGGTACGGGCCGGGAGCAGTTCTTC. Translating gives CASSPRQGTGREQFF. This chain links TRBV27 with TRBJ2-1, with 7 bases lining up with TRBD1. There are 15 residues in the CDR3. CDR1 and CDR2 (germline): MNHEY, SMNVEV (reference sequence). Losses at the gene ends were 5 bases for V and 10 bases for J; bases not matched to a gene: 14.

The J gene is TRBJ2-1, the V gene TRBV7-9; 8 bases are shared with TRBD1. CDR3 length: 15 residues. Germline V gives CDR1 SEHNR, CDR2 FQNEAQ (reference sequence). V lost 7 bases to trimming and J lost 4 bases; unmatched junction nucleotides: 9. The CDR3 DNA reads as TGTGCCAGCAACCCAACAGGGGGGAGATACAATGAGCAGTTCTTC. It specifies CASNPTGGRYNEQFF. The full variable domain, with the rest looked up from reference TRBV7-9 and TRBJ2-1, is DTGVSQNPRHKITKRGQNVTFRCDPISEHNRLYWYRQTLGQGPEFLTYFQNEAQLEKSRLLSDRFSAERPKGSFSTLEIQRTEQGDSAMYLCASNPTGGRYNEQFFGPGTRLTVL.

This chain connects TRBV4-1 to TRBJ1-3, with TRBD1 as a possible D gene (6 bases). Germline-derived CDR1 and CDR2 are MGHRA and YSYEKL. V was cut by 9 bases and J by 2 bases, with 14 bases left in between. The CDR3 extends over 14 amino acids. This CDR3 reads CASGQGPTGNTIYF. The CDR3 region has the DNA TGCGCCAGTGGGCAGGGGCCCACTGGAAACACCATATATTTT.

This chain links TRBV10-3 with TRBJ2-3, with D possibly TRBD2 on 6 matching bases. V was cut by 4 bases and J by 3 bases, with 8 bases left in between. Germline-derived CDR1 and CDR2 are ENHRY and SYGVKD. CDR3 length equals 13 residues. The CDR3 DNA is TGTGCCATCAGTGGCGGGGTGACAGATACGCAGTATTTT. Residues: CAISGGVTDTQYF.

The DNA for the CDR3 is TGCGCCAGCAGCTCAGGGACAGACTTCTCTGGGGCCAACGTCCTGACTTTC. As protein: CASSSGTDFSGANVLTF. J is TRBJ2-6 and V is TRBV5-1, with 7 bases fitting TRBD1. CDR1 and CDR2 from the germline V gene are SGHRS and YFSETQ. The CDR3 sequence is 17 residues long. The trim removed 3 bases at V and 0 bases at J, leaving 6 bases unmatched. Using reference TRBV5-1 and TRBJ2-6 for the parts outside the CDR3, the full variable domain is KAGVTQTPRYLIKTRGQQVTLSCSPISGHRSVSWYQQTPGQGLQFLFEYFSETQRNKGNFPGRFSGRQFSNSRSEMNVSTLELGDSALYLCASSSGTDFSGANVLTFGAGSRLTVL.

In this sample, this clone turned up once. The chain combines TRBV4-1 with TRBJ2-5, with 9 bases matching TRBD1. The CDR3 is made up of 15 amino acids. Germline V gene data show CDR1 as MGHRA and CDR2 as YSYEKL. J gave up 8 bases and V 4 bases, and 11 bases lay outside the gene matches. The CDR3 sequence is CASSPTSTGGVTQYF. CDR3 DNA: TGCGCCAGCAGCCCAACCTCGACAGGGGGGGTTACCCAGTACTTC.

This clone appeared once. The chain joins TRBV4-3 to TRBJ1-5; D may be TRBD1 (6 bases). Looked up from germline, CDR1 is LGHNA and CDR2 is YSLEER. This CDR3 spans 16 amino acids. The V gene lost 1 base and the J gene lost 6 bases, with 16 bases spanning the gap. The CDR3 here is CASSQGRGDEGQPQHF. CDR3 coding DNA: TGCGCCAGCAGCCAAGGCAGGGGCGATGAGGGTCAGCCCCAGCATTTT.